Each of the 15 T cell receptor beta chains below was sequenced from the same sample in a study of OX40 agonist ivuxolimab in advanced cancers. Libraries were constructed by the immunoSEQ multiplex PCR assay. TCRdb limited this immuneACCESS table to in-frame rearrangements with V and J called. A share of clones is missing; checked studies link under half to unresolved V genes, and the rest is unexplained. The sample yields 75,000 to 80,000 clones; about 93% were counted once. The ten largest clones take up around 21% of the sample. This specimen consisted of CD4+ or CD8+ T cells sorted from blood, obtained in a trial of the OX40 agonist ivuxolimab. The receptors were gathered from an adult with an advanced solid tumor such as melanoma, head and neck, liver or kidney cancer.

CDR3 amino acids: CASSLEPDTQYF. CDR3 in DNA: TGTGCCAGTAGTCTCGAGCCAGATACGCAGTATTTT. The V gene is TRBV19, the J gene TRBJ2-3, with no clear D. CDR1 and CDR2 from the germline V gene are LNHDA and SQIVND (reference sequence). The ends were cut back, 5 bases at V and 4 bases at J, with 7 bases in the middle. This CDR3 is 12 amino acids long.

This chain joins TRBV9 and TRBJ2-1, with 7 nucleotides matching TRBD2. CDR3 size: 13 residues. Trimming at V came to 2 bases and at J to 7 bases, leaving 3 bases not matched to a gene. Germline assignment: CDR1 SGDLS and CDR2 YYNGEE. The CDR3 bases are TGTGCCAGCAGCGTTGGGGGAGGGAATGAGCAGTTCTTC. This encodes CASSVGGGNEQFF.

The chain's CDR3 is CASSIWTGGHNEQFF. For the CDR3, the DNA is TGTGCCAGTAGTATCTGGACAGGGGGCCACAATGAGCAGTTCTTC. The V and J genes are TRBV19 and TRBJ2-1, with 11 bases aligning to TRBD1. CDR1 and CDR2 from the germline V gene are LNHDA and SQIVND (reference sequence). The CDR3 has 15 amino acids. V shed 3 bases and J 5 bases; nucleotides not matched to a gene: 3.

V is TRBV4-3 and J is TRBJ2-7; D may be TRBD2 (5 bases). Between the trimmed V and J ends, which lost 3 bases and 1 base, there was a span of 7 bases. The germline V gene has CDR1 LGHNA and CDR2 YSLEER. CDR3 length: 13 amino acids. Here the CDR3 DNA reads TGCGCCAGCAGCCAGCCGGGATCCTACGAGCAGTACTTC. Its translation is CASSQPGSYEQYF.

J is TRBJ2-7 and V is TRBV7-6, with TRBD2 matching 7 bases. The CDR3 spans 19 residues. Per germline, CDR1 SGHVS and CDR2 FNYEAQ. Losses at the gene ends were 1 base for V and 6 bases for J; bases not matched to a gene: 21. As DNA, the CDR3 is TGTGCCAGCAGCTTAGACCCTTATCGCGGCGGGAGCTCACCCGGCGAGCAGTACTTC. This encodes CASSLDPYRGGSSPGEQYF.

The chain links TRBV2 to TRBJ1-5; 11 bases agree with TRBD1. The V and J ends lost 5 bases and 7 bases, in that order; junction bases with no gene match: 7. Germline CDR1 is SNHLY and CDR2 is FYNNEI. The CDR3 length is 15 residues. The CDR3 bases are TGTGCCAGCAGTCCCCTGGGACAGGGGGGCCAGCCCCAGCATTTT. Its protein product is CASSPLGQGGQPQHF.

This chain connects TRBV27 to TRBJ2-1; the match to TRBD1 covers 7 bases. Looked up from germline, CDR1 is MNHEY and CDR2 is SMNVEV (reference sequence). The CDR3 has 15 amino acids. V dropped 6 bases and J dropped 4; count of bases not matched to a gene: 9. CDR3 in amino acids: CASSNPGQHYNEQFF. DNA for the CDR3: TGTGCCAGCAGCAACCCGGGACAGCATTACAATGAGCAGTTCTTC.

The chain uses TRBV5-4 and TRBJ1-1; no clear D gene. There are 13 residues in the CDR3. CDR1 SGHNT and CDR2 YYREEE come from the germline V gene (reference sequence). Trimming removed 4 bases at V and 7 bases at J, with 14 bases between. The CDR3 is CASSPLPGGEAFF. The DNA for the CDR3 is TGTGCCAGCAGCCCCTTGCCCGGCGGTGAAGCTTTCTTT.

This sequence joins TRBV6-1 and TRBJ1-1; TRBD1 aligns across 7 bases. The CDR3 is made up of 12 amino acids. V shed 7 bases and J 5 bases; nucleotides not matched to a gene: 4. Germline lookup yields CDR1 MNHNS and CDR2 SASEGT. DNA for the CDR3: TGTGCCAGCACCCCAGGGGGGACTGAAGCTTTCTTT. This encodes CASTPGGTEAFF.

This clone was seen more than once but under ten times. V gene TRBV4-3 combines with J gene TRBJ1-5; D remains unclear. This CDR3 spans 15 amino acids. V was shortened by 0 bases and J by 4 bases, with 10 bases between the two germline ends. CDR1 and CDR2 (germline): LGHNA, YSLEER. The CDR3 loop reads CASSQDRFQNQPQHF. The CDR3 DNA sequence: TGCGCCAGCAGCCAAGATCGGTTTCAGAATCAGCCCCAGCATTTT.

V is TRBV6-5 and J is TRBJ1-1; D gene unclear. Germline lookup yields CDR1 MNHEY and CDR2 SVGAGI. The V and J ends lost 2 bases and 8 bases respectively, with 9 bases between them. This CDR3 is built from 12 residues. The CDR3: CASSYRNQEAFF. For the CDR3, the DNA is TGTGCCAGCAGTTACCGGAACCAGGAAGCTTTCTTT.

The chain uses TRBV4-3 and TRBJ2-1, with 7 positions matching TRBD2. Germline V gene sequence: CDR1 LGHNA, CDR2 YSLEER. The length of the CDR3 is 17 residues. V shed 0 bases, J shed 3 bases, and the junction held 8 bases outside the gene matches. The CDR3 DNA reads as TGCGCCAGCAGCCAAGATAGGGCTAGCGGCATCTACAATGAGCAGTTCTTC. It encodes CASSQDRASGIYNEQFF.

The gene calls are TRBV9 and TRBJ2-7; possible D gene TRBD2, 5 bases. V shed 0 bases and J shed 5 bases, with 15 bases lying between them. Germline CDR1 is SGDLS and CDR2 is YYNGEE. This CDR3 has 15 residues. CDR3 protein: CASSVGDAGLHEQYF. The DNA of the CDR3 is TGTGCCAGCAGCGTAGGGGATGCGGGTCTCCACGAGCAGTACTTC.

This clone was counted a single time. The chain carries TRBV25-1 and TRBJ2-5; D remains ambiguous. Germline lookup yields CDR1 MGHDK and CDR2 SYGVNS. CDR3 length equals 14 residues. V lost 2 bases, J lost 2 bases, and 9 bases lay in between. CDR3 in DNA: TGTGCCAGCAGTGAAGCCCGTCTGCAAGAGACCCAGTACTTC. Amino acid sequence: CASSEARLQETQYF.

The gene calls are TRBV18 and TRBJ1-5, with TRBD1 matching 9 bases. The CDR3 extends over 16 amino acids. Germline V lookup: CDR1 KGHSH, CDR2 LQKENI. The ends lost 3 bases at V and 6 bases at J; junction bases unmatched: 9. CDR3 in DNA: TGTGCCAGCTCACCTCTCGGGGGACAGGGAGGTCAGCCCCAGCATTTT. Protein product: CASSPLGGQGGQPQHF.